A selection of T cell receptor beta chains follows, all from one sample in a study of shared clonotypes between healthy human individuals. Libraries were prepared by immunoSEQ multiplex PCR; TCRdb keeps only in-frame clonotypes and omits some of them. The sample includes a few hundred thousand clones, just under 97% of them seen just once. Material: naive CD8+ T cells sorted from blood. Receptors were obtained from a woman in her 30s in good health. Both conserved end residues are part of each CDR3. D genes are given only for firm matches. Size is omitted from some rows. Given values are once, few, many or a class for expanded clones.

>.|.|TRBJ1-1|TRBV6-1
CASSDLENTEAFF
TGTGCCAGCAGTGATCTAGAGAACACTGAAGCTTTCTTT
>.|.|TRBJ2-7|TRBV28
CASSYPAMDSNYEQYF
TGTGCCAGCAGCTACCCGGCGATGGACAGCAACTACGAGCAGTACTTC
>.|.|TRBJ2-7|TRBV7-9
CASSTPGSYEQYF
TGTGCCAGCAGCACCCCGGGGAGCTACGAGCAGTACTTC
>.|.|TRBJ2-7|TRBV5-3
CATQDTNSYEQYF
TGTGCCACACAGGACACAAACTCCTACGAGCAGTACTTC
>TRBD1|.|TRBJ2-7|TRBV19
CASSIGQGAYEQYF
TGTGCCAGTAGTATAGGACAGGGAGCCTACGAGCAGTACTTC
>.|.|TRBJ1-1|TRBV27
CASSLGWGTGGTEAFF
TGTGCCAGCAGTTTGGGGTGGGGGACCGGGGGGACTGAAGCTTTCTTT
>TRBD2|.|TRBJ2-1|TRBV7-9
CASSATSGVPNEQFF
TGTGCCAGCAGCGCAACTAGCGGGGTTCCCAATGAGCAGTTCTTC
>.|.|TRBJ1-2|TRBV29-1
CSVGGFNYGYTF
TGCAGCGTTGGAGGGTTCAACTATGGCTACACCTTC
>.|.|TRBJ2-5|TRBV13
CASSQRLQETQYF
TGTGCCAGCAGTCAAAGACTTCAAGAGACCCAGTACTTC
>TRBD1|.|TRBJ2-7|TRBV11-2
CASSFGTGVRYEQYF
TGTGCCAGCAGCTTCGGGACAGGGGTTAGATACGAGCAGTACTTC
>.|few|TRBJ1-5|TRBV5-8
CASSLTGLNQPQHF
TGTGCCAGCAGCCTGACAGGACTCAATCAGCCCCAGCATTTT
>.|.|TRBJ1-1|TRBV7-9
CASSFIVQLNTEAFF
TGTGCCAGCAGCTTCATAGTACAACTGAACACTGAAGCTTTCTTT
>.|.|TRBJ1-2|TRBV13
CASSLGEAGPDGYTF
TGTGCCAGCAGCTTAGGGGAGGCTGGGCCCGATGGCTACACCTTC
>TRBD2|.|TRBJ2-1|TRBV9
CASSVVTSGFNEQFF
TGTGCCAGCAGCGTAGTAACTAGCGGGTTCAATGAGCAGTTCTTC
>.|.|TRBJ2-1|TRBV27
CASRAMSSYNEQFF
TGTGCCAGCAGGGCTATGAGCTCCTACAATGAGCAGTTCTTC
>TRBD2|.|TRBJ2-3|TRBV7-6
CASSLTLLAGEGTDTQYF
TGTGCCAGCAGCTTAACCCTACTAGCGGGAGAGGGCACAGATACGCAGTATTTT
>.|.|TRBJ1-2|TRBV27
CASSSQGHYGYTF
TGTGCCAGCAGTTCCCAGGGGCACTATGGCTACACCTTC
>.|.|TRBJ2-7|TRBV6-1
CASRETFEQYF
TGTGCCAGCAGAGAGACATTCGAGCAGTACTTC
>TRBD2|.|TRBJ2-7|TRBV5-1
CASSSGLAGDEQYF
TGCGCCAGCAGTTCGGGACTAGCGGGAGACGAGCAGTACTTC
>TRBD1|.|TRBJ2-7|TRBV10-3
CAISVGQGVSSYEQYF
TGTGCCATCAGTGTAGGACAGGGGGTAAGCTCCTACGAGCAGTACTTC
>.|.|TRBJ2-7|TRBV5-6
CASSLVGGFYEQYF
TGTGCCAGCAGCTTGGTGGGGGGCTTTTACGAGCAGTACTTC
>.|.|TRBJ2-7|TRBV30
CAWSVVNYEQYF
TGTGCCTGGAGTGTAGTTAACTACGAGCAGTACTTC
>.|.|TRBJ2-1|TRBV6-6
CASSYVVGGDNEQFF
TGTGCCAGCAGTTACGTCGTCGGAGGGGACAATGAGCAGTTCTTC
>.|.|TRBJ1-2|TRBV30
CAWRGRNPNYGYTF
TGTGCCTGGAGAGGCAGGAACCCTAACTATGGCTACACCTTC
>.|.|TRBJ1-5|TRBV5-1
CASSLDRSQPQHF
TGCGCCAGCAGCTTGGACAGGAGTCAGCCCCAGCATTTT
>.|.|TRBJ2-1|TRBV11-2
CASSLGDSEFF
TGTGCCAGCAGCTTAGGGGATTCGGAGTTCTTC
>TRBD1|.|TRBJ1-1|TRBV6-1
CASSEHGVRQGFTEAFF
TGTGCCAGCAGTGAACACGGGGTCAGACAGGGGTTCACTGAAGCTTTCTTT
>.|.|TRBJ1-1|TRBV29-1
CSVEWGHGTEAFF
TGCAGCGTTGAATGGGGGCATGGCACTGAAGCTTTCTTT
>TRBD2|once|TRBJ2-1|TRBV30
CAWSSASGNYNEQFF
TGTGCCTGGAGTAGTGCGAGCGGGAATTACAATGAGCAGTTCTTC
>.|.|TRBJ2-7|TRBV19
CASSMLGNSYEQYF
TGTGCCAGTAGTATGCTGGGGAACTCCTACGAGCAGTACTTC
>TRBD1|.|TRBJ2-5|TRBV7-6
CASSLGTGGFAGKETQYF
TGTGCCAGCAGCCTAGGGACAGGGGGTTTCGCCGGAAAAGAGACCCAGTACTTC
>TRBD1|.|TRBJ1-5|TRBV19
CASSMVPDRGLSQPQHF
TGTGCCAGTAGTATGGTGCCGGACAGGGGGTTGAGTCAGCCCCAGCATTTT
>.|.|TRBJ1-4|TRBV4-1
CASSQAGPVTNEKLFF
TGCGCCAGCAGCCAGGCGGGGCCAGTAACTAATGAAAAACTGTTTTTT
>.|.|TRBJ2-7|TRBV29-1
CSVGSEGRTYEQYF
TGCAGCGTCGGAAGTGAGGGACGGACATACGAGCAGTACTTC
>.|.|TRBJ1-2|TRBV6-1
CASTEVGTIYGYTF
TGTGCCAGCACCGAAGTTGGGACAATCTATGGCTACACCTTC
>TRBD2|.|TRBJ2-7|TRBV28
CASSPILAGGSYEQYF
TGTGCCAGCAGTCCGATTTTAGCGGGGGGCTCCTACGAGCAGTACTTC
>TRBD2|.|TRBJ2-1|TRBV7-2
CASSSLLGLAGVNEQFF
TGTGCCAGCAGCTCTCTCTTGGGACTAGCGGGGGTCAATGAGCAGTTCTTC
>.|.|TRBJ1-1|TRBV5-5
CASSLGRGNTEAFF
TGTGCCAGCAGCTTGGGCAGAGGAAACACTGAAGCTTTCTTT
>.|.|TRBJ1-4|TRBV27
CASSLWEGDEKLFF
TGTGCCAGCAGTTTATGGGAGGGGGATGAAAAACTGTTTTTT
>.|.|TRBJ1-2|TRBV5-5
CASSLEAVNNYGYTF
TGTGCCAGCAGCTTGGAGGCAGTGAACAACTATGGCTACACCTTC
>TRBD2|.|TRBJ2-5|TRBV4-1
CASSQSLAGKETQYF
TGCGCCAGCAGCCAAAGTCTAGCGGGAAAGGAGACCCAGTACTTC
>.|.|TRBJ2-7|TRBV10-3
CAIGSGGSYEQYF
TGTGCCATCGGCTCAGGGGGGTCCTACGAGCAGTACTTC
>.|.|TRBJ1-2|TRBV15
CATSRDSAGRNYGYTF
TGTGCCACCAGCAGAGATTCAGCGGGAAGGAACTATGGCTACACCTTC
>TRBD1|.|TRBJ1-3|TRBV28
CASRGTGDWDTIYF
TGTGCCAGCAGGGGGACAGGAGATTGGGACACCATATATTTT